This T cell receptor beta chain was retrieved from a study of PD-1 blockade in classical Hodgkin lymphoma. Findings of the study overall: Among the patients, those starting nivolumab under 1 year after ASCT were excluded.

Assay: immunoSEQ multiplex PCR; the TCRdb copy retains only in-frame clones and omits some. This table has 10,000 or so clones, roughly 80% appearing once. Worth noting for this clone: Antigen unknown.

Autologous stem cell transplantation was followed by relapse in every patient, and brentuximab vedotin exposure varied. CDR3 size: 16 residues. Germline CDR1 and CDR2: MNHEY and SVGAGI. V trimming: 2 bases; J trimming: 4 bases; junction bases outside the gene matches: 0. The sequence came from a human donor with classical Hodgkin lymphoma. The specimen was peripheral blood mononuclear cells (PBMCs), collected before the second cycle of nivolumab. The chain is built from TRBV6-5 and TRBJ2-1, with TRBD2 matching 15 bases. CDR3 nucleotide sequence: TGTGCCAGCAGTTACGGACTAGCGGGAGGGTACAATGAGCAGTTCTTC. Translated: CASSYGLAGGYNEQFF.